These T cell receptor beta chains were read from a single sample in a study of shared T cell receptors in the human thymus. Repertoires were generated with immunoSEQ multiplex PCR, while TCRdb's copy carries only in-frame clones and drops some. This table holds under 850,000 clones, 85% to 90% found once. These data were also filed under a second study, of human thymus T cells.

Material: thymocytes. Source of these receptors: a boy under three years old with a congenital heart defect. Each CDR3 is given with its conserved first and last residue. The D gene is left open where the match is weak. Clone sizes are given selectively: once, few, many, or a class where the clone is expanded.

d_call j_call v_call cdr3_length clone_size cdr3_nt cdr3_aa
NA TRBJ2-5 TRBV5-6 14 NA TGTGCCAGCAGCTTGCAAGGGGTTGGAGAGACCCAGTACTTC CASSLQGVGETQYF
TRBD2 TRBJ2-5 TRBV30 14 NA TGTGCCTGGAGGGCCGGGACTAGCGAAGAGACCCAGTACTTC CAWRAGTSEETQYF
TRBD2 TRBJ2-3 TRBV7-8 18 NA TGTGCCAGCAGCTTCTCGAGGCTAGCGGGAGGGAGCACAGATACGCAGTATTTT CASSFSRLAGGSTDTQYF
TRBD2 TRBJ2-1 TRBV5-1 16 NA TGCGCCAGCAGCTTGGTAAGCGGGAGCTCCTACAATGAGCAGTTCTTC CASSLVSGSSYNEQFF
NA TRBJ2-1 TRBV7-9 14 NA TGTGCCAGCAGCTTAGAGACCGGGCGGGATGAGCAGTTCTTC CASSLETGRDEQFF
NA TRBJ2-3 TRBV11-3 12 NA TGTGCCAGCAGCCCGACAGAAGATACGCAGTATTTT CASSPTEDTQYF
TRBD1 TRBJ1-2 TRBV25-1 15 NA TGTGCCAGCAGCTCGGACAGGAGCCCTAACTATGGCTACACCTTC CASSSDRSPNYGYTF
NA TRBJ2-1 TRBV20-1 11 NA TGCAGTGCGAGGACTATCCATGAGCAGTTCTTC CSARTIHEQFF
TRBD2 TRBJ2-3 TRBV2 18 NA TGTGCCAGCAGTGAAGCCCCGGGACTAGCGGGAGGACCAGATACGCAGTATTTT CASSEAPGLAGGPDTQYF
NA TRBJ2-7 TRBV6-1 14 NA TGTGCCAGCAGAGCGACCAAGGGGATACTCGAGCAGTACTTC CASRATKGILEQYF
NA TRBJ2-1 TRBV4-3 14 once TGCGCCAGCAGCCACTTTGGGGGAGGAAATGAGCAGTTCTTC CASSHFGGGNEQFF
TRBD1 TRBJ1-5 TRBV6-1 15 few TGTGCCAGCAGTGCTGGACAGGGGGATGGTCAGCCCCAGCATTTT CASSAGQGDGQPQHF
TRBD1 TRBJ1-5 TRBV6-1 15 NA TGTGCCAGCAGTGAGGGACAGGGGGCAATTCAGCCCCAGCATTTT CASSEGQGAIQPQHF
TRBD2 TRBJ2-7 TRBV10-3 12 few TGTGCCATCAGCGGACTAGACTACGAGCAGTACTTC CAISGLDYEQYF
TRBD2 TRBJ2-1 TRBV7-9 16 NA TGTGCCAGCAGCCGACTAGCGGGAGCCTCCTACAATGAGCAGTTCTTC CASSRLAGASYNEQFF
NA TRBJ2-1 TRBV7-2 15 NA TGTGCCAGCAGCCCCCCAAGCGGGTTTTACAATGAGCAGTTCTTC CASSPPSGFYNEQFF
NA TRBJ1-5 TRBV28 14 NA TGTGCCAGCATGGCCGGGAATACGGATCAGCCCCAGCATTTT CASMAGNTDQPQHF
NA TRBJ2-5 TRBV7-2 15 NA TGTGCCAGCAGTCTCGGGGCTAGCGAGAGGGAGACCCAGTACTTC CASSLGASERETQYF
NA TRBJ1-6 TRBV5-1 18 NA TGCGCCAGCAGCTTGGAGTTAAGCGGACCTGATATTAATTCACCCCTCCACTTT CASSLELSGPDINSPLHF
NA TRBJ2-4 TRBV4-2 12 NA TGTGCCAGTTCCGGGACTAAAAACATTCAGTACTTC CASSGTKNIQYF
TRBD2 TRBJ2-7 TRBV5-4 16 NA TGTGCCAGCAGCTTGGCCAAACCGGGAGGGGTACACGAGCAGTACTTC CASSLAKPGGVHEQYF
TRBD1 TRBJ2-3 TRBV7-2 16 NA TGTGCCAGCACACTAGACAGGGGTGGGAGCACAGATACGCAGTATTTT CASTLDRGGSTDTQYF
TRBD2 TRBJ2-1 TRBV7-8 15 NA TGTGCCAGCAGCTCTGGACTAGCGTATTCCAATGAGCAGTTCTTC CASSSGLAYSNEQFF
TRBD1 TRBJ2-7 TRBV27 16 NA TGTGCCAGCAGTCCCAAGACAGGGGCCATTCCCTACGAGCAGTACTTC CASSPKTGAIPYEQYF
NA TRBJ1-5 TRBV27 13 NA TGTGCCAGCAGCCTAGACAGGTCTCGGCCCCAGCATTTT CASSLDRSRPQHF
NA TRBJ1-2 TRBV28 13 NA TGTGCCAGCAGTTCTGACAGTAACTATGGCTACACCTTC CASSSDSNYGYTF
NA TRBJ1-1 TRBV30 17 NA TGTGCCTGGAGGGAGGTGGGCGGGGGCGGATTGGACACTGAAGCTTTCTTT CAWREVGGGGLDTEAFF